This T cell receptor beta chain was identified during a study of prognosis after radiotherapy for stage I lung cancer. Every member of the patient group was node-negative on CT and PET/CT (none had prior chemotherapy, radiotherapy or other malignancies). Peripheral blood, in approximately 6-milliliter volumes, was drawn at each of two time points. Germline CDR1 LNHDA, CDR2 SQIVND (reference sequence). V was clipped by 5 bases and J by 7 bases; unmatched bases: 11. The CDR3 runs 15 residues. It was by two-round multiplex PCR that TCR beta CDR3 was amplified from genomic DNA. Primers were specific to each TRBV and TRBJ gene in first-round PCR. Second-round PCR used universal primers. TCRdb re-called the multiplex PCR reads with MiXCR, one entry per CDR3 protein. The sample consists of around 30,000 distinct CDR3 sequences, around 30% of them appearing once.

The J gene is TRBJ2-1, the V gene TRBV19; 7 bases match TRBD2. The specimen was PBMCs, collected before or after stereotactic body radiation therapy (not recorded which). This receptor was obtained from a donor aged 50 or older with non-small cell lung cancer. The DNA for the CDR3 is TGTGCCAGTAGTTGGAACAGCGGGGTTGAAAATGAGCAGTTCTTC. It is translated as CASSWNSGVENEQFF.